This entry lists 32 T cell receptor beta chains sequenced from one sample in a study of blood T cells in healthy people across ages (dated by TCRdb to the mid-2010s). Library preparation was by 5' RACE. Instrument on record: Illumina HiSeq 2500. A second PCR of roughly 7 to 11 cycles was performed with a sample-barcoded 5' primer and a J-beta primer mix. TCRdb took the public reads, trimmed them with fastp at Q25, ran MiXCR for clone calling and kept in-frame beta chains. Rows are unified per CDR3 protein, each entry keeping the most common DNA and genes. This sample has about 1.4 million distinct CDR3 sequences in its table, and almost 60% of those were observed once. 6.5% to 8.5% of the sample comes from the top ten. Sequenced: blood. The receptors shown here come from a young man in good health.

This clonotype was found many times. The chain couples TRBV3-1 to TRBJ2-5; TRBD1 or TRBD2 may be the D gene (5 bases each). The germline CDR1 and CDR2 sequences are LGHDT and YNNKEL (reference sequence). V gave up 4 bases and J gave up 5 bases, with 11 bases separating them. The CDR3 is 13 residues long. The CDR3: CASSPRDRETQYF. CDR3 bases: TGTGCCAGCAGCCCCCGGGACCGGGAGACCCAGTACTTC.

This clonotype has only a few counts. The V and J genes are TRBV29-1 and TRBJ1-1, with unresolved D. V lost 6 bases to trimming and J lost 5 bases, with 10 bases between them. Germline CDR1 and CDR2: SQVTM and ANQGSEA. The CDR3 runs to 11 residues. The CDR3 nucleotides are TGCAGCGTCAAGGGAATGACTGAAGCTTTCTTT. It encodes CSVKGMTEAFF.

This clonotype has only a few counts. This chain links TRBV20-1 with TRBJ2-4; 9 nucleotides match TRBD2. Germline lookup yields CDR1 DFQATT and CDR2 SNEGSKA (reference sequence). After removal of 4 bases from V and 7 bases from J, the junction contained 20 bases not matched to a gene. The CDR3 extends over 18 amino acids. The CDR3 DNA sequence: TGCAGTGCTACTGGGGGCGGGAGGGGGAGGGACACAATCAACATTCAGTACTTC. Residues: CSATGGGRGRDTINIQYF.

In regard to this clonotype: A much larger clone differs from this one at a single base, so this may be a read error. The chain uses TRBV5-1 and TRBJ2-1; 9 bases are a match to TRBD2. The J call may be mistaken, given a closer DNA end match to TRBJ2-7. The CDR3 is 15 amino acids. Per the germline V gene, CDR1 is SGHRS and CDR2 is YFSETQ. CDR3 loop: CASGLVLAGSYEQYF. DNA for the CDR3: TGCGCCAGCGGCTTGGTCCTAGCGGGATCCTACGAGCAGTACTTC.

This chain connects TRBV24-1 to TRBJ2-2, with D perhaps matching TRBD2 (5 bases). From germline, CDR1 is KGHDR and CDR2 SFDVKD. The CDR3 spans 14 residues. Trimming removed 4 bases from V and 3 bases from J, with 8 bases in between. CDR3 loop: CATSEPGYTGELFF. The CDR3 DNA reads TGTGCCACCAGTGAGCCGGGATACACCGGGGAGCTGTTTTTT.

This clonotype was recorded a few times. The gene calls are TRBV20-1 and TRBJ1-2, with D possibly TRBD1 on 6 matching bases. CDR1 is DFQATT, CDR2 SNEGSKA, per germline (reference sequence). V was shortened by 3 bases and J by 5 bases, with 10 bases between the two germline ends. The CDR3 covers 12 residues. The CDR3 DNA sequence: TGCAGTGCTAGGCTGGGGGCGTATGGCTACACCTTC. This translates into CSARLGAYGYTF.

The chain links TRBV12-5 to TRBJ2-2, with TRBD2 as a possible D gene (7 bases). V was clipped by 7 bases and J by 5 bases, with 14 bases between them. The germline V gene has CDR1 LGHNT and CDR2 FRNRAP. The CDR3 has 14 amino acids. In nucleotides, the CDR3 is TGTGCTAGTGAGGGGGGGGCATGGACCGGGGAGCTGTTTTTT. It translates to CASEGGAWTGELFF.

The rearrangement joins TRBV6-5 to TRBJ2-7, with 8 positions matching TRBD1. The CDR3 spans 15 residues. Germline CDR1 and CDR2: MNHEY and SVGAGI. V was pared by 6 bases and J by 4 bases, with 11 bases of the junction left unmatched. CDR3 DNA sequence: TGTGCCAGCAGCCCCGGGACAGGACCAATATACGAGCAGTACTTC. The encoded protein is CASSPGTGPIYEQYF.

This clonotype was seen only once. The rearrangement uses TRBV21-1 and TRBJ2-7; the table gives TRBD1 as D, unverified against the DNA. TRBV21-1 is flagged as a pseudogene. CDR3 length: 17 amino acids. The CDR3 protein is CASSLKGRGTFGYEQYF. The CDR3 bases are TGTGCCAGCAGCCTAAAAGGCAGGGGGACTTTCGGATACGAGCAGTACTTC.

The rearrangement links TRBV12-3 or TRBV12-4 to TRBJ1-2, with D maybe TRBD1 (6 bases). The CDR3 has 15 amino acids. The V end lost 6 bases, the J end lost 7 bases, and 21 bases lay between the germline ends. The CDR3 spells CASSLRLAGVLGYTF. The CDR3, as DNA: TGTGCCAGCAGCTTACGTCTGGCAGGGGTCCTTGGCTACACCTTC.

The V call is TRBV2, the J call TRBJ2-4; D is uncertain. The J call is uncertain, as TRBJ2-7 better fits the DNA end. From germline, CDR1 is SNHLY and CDR2 FYNNEI. The CDR3 extends over 10 amino acids. The chain's CDR3 is CASLENEQYF. The CDR3 DNA sequence: TGTGCCAGCTTGGAAAACGAGCAGTACTTC.

The genes are TRBV7-6 and TRBJ1-1; D is ambiguous. V was shortened by 7 bases and J by 3 bases, with 12 bases between the two germline ends. Germline-derived CDR1 and CDR2 are SGHVS and FNYEAQ. The CDR3 sequence is 13 residues long. The CDR3 sequence: CASKVGWDTEAFF. DNA of the CDR3: TGTGCCAGCAAAGTGGGGTGGGACACTGAAGCTTTCTTT. Filled out from reference TRBV7-6 and TRBJ1-1, the complete variable domain reads GAGVSQSPRYKVTKRGQDVALRCDPISGHVSLYWYRQALGQGPEFLTYFNYEAQQDKSGLPNDRFSAERPEGSISTLTIQRTEQRDSAMYRCASKVGWDTEAFFGQGTRLTVV.

This chain uses TRBV14 with TRBJ2-7, with D possibly TRBD1 on 5 matching bases. V dropped 4 bases and J dropped 5 bases, with 12 bases sitting between them. Per the germline V gene, CDR1 is SGHDN and CDR2 is FVKESK. The CDR3 spans 13 residues. DNA of the CDR3: TGTGCCAGCAGCCGTATAATAGGGGACGAGCAGTACTTC. Its protein is CASSRIIGDEQYF. The full variable domain, rest sourced from reference TRBV14 and TRBJ2-7, is EAGVTQFPSHSVIEKGQTVTLRCDPISGHDNLYWYRRVMGKEIKFLLHFVKESKQDESGMPNNRFLAERTGGTYSTLKVQPAELEDSGVYFCASSRIIGDEQYFGPGTRLTVT.

The chain carries TRBV20-1 and TRBJ2-3; D gene ambiguous. V was trimmed by 5 bases and J by 2 bases, leaving 5 bases between them. The CDR3 has 11 residues. CDR1 and CDR2 from the germline V gene are DFQATT and SNEGSKA (reference sequence). This CDR3 reads CSAPLTDTQYF. For the CDR3, the DNA is TGCAGTGCTCCCCTCACAGATACGCAGTATTTT.

The J gene is TRBJ2-3, the V gene TRBV6-5; D is perhaps TRBD2 (5 bases). Germline assignment: CDR1 MNHEY and CDR2 SVGAGI. This CDR3 is 14 amino acids long. V dropped 1 base and J dropped 1 base, with 6 bases sitting between them. The CDR3 reads CASSYFGGTDTQYF. In nucleotides, the CDR3 is TGTGCCAGCAGTTACTTCGGGGGCACAGATACGCAGTATTTT.

The chain uses TRBV2 and TRBJ2-7; 9 bases are shared with TRBD2. Unmatched junction bases numbered 9, after V lost 6 bases and J lost 0 bases. The CDR3 length is 16 residues. Germline V gene sequence: CDR1 SNHLY, CDR2 FYNNEI. The CDR3 here is CASSKKLAGSSYEQYF. The DNA for the CDR3 is TGTGCCAGCAGCAAGAAACTAGCGGGTAGCTCCTACGAGCAGTACTTC.

The chain couples TRBV11-2 to TRBJ2-4, with D possibly matching TRBD1 (5 bases). The J call could be wrong; TRBJ2-7 is a better fit for the DNA end. The CDR3 loop spans 14 amino acids. From germline, CDR1 is SGHAT and CDR2 FQNNGV. The CDR3 DNA follows: TGTGCCAGCAGCTCCGCTGGACATTTGTACGAGCAGTACTTC. It encodes CASSSAGHLYEQYF.

V usage is TRBV19 and J usage is TRBJ1-1; no clear D. CDR3 length equals 14 residues. Germline V gene data show CDR1 as LNHDA and CDR2 as SQIVND (reference sequence). V was shortened by 6 bases and J by 1 base, with 12 bases between the two germline ends. The CDR3 spells CASSLSLTNTEAFF. CDR3 coding DNA: TGTGCCAGTAGCCTCTCCCTTACGAACACTGAAGCTTTCTTT.

The V call is TRBV27, the J call TRBJ1-4; 9 nucleotides align to TRBD1. Germline V gene lookup returns CDR1 MNHEY and CDR2 SMNVEV (reference sequence). V gave up 5 bases and J gave up 8 bases; unmatched junction bases: 9. The CDR3 extends over 15 amino acids. The CDR3, as DNA: TGTGCCAGCAGTCTGCGGACAGGGGTATGGGAAAAACTGTTTTTT. Amino acid sequence: CASSLRTGVWEKLFF.

On this clonotype: One end of the junction does not line up with germline, which may come from a read error. This sequence joins TRBV7-9 and TRBJ1-2, with 7 bases fitting TRBD1. Germline values: CDR1 SEHNR, CDR2 FQNEAQ (reference sequence). This CDR3 is built from 13 residues. The CDR3 coding sequence is TGTGCCTGCAGCTTAGGGACAGCATATGACTACACCTTC. This gives the protein CACSLGTAYDYTF.

CDR3 DNA: TGTGCCAGCAGCTTAGGTAGCGGGAGGCCGAGCAATGAGCAGTTCTTC. It codes for CASSLGSGRPSNEQFF. The J gene is TRBJ2-1, the V gene TRBV7-9, with TRBD2 identical over 10 bases. Germline CDR1 reads SEHNR; CDR2 reads FQNEAQ (reference sequence). V dropped 1 base and J dropped 6; count of bases not matched to a gene: 6. The CDR3 sequence is 16 residues long.

This clonotype has just a few counts. The rearrangement uses TRBV27 and TRBJ1-4, with D hard to call. This CDR3 has 12 residues. Germline V CDR1 and CDR2: MNHEY, SMNVEV (reference sequence). V was shortened by 8 bases and J by 2 bases, with 6 bases between the two germline ends. The CDR3 sequence: CASGPTNEKLFF. As DNA, the CDR3 is TGTGCCAGCGGGCCGACTAATGAAAAACTGTTTTTT.

On this clonotype: A junction end diverges from the germline sequence, so it may reflect a read error. The chain couples TRBV6-6 to TRBJ1-2; D gene uncertain. The CDR3 totals 12 residues. Germline V gene data show CDR1 as MNHNY and CDR2 as SVGAGI (reference sequence). CDR3: CASNYSRDGYTF. CDR3 DNA sequence: TGTGCCAGCAATTACTCGCGGGATGGCTACACCTTC.

The chain combines TRBV20-1 with TRBJ2-4, with 7 positions matching TRBD2. Germline assignment: CDR1 DFQATT and CDR2 SNEGSKA (reference sequence). This CDR3 contains 17 residues. The trim removed 0 bases at V and 3 bases at J, leaving 11 bases unmatched. The CDR3 nucleotides are TGCAGTGCTAGAGATCGGTACGGGAGGACGAGCAAAAACATTCAGTACTTC. It codes for CSARDRYGRTSKNIQYF.

This sequence joins TRBV29-1 and TRBJ2-2; unclear D gene. Germline values: CDR1 SQVTM, CDR2 ANQGSEA. There are 14 residues in the CDR3. V lost 0 bases to trimming and J lost 4 bases, with 9 bases between them. In nucleotides, the CDR3 is TGCAGCGTTGAAGATCAGGCAGGCACCGGGGAGCTGTTTTTT. Residues: CSVEDQAGTGELFF.

This clonotype has just one count. The rearrangement links TRBV12-3 or TRBV12-4 to TRBJ2-1; possible D gene TRBD2, 6 bases. V gave up 7 bases and J gave up 8 bases, with 18 bases separating them. The CDR3 sequence is 14 residues long. The CDR3 coding sequence is TGTGCCAGCAACCTACTTGGGAGGACCGATGAGCAGTTCTTC. Translated, it gives CASNLLGRTDEQFF.

The chain couples TRBV5-1 to TRBJ2-5; the D gene could be TRBD1 or TRBD2 (6 bases each). Germline lookup yields CDR1 SGHRS and CDR2 YFSETQ. CDR3 size: 14 residues. The ends were cut back, 4 bases at V and 5 bases at J, with 15 bases in the middle. The CDR3 is CASSPIGGRETQYF. Here the CDR3 DNA reads TGCGCCAGCAGCCCCATAGGGGGGCGGGAGACCCAGTACTTC.

This clonotype showed up just a few times. The gene calls are TRBV3-1 and TRBJ2-5; D remains ambiguous. Germline V gene lookup returns CDR1 LGHDT and CDR2 YNNKEL (reference sequence). V lost 6 bases and J lost 4, with 12 bases in between. The CDR3 is 13 amino acids. DNA of the CDR3: TGTGCCAGCAGGTTCCTGGATGGAGAGACCCAGTACTTC. Its protein is CASRFLDGETQYF.

This clonotype showed up just once. The chain combines TRBV20-1 with TRBJ2-1, with a weak D call TRBD2 (7 bases). The J call is doubtful: the DNA matches TRBJ2-7 better. Germline V gene lookup returns CDR1 DFQATT and CDR2 SNEGSKA (reference sequence). The CDR3 extends over 19 amino acids. CDR3: CSAQSAGAYFTLSYNEQYF. The CDR3 bases are TGCAGTGCTCAGAGTGCGGGGGCGTACTTTACACTCTCCTACAATGAGCAGTACTTC.

This clonotype was observed a handful of times. V gene TRBV10-3 combines with J gene TRBJ2-7, with no clear D. The V gene's germline CDR1 is ENHRY and CDR2 SYGVKD. There are 15 residues in the CDR3. V lost 6 bases, J lost 0 bases, and 15 bases lay in between. The CDR3 nucleotides read TGTGCCATCAGAGCTGGGGTACTTAGCTCCTACGAGCAGTACTTC. As protein: CAIRAGVLSSYEQYF.

A few counts support this clonotype. The chain recombines TRBV20-1 with TRBJ2-1, with 7 bases fitting TRBD2. The germline V gene encodes CDR1 DFQATT and CDR2 SNEGSKA (reference sequence). V lost 5 bases to trimming and J lost 5 bases; unmatched junction nucleotides: 12. This CDR3 region has 15 residues. In nucleotides, the CDR3 is TGCAGTGCTCTTGTTGGGACCAGCGGGGACAATGAGCAGTTCTTC. Translating gives CSALVGTSGDNEQFF.

J is TRBJ1-5 and V is TRBV6-1; maybe TRBD1 (6 bases). The CDR3 sequence is 16 residues long. The V end was cut by 0 bases, the J end by 2 bases, with 11 bases between. Germline lookup yields CDR1 MNHNS and CDR2 SASEGT. The CDR3 region has the DNA TGTGCCAGCAGTGAAGCTATACAGGGAGGCAATCAGCCCCAGCATTTT. This sequence encodes CASSEAIQGGNQPQHF.